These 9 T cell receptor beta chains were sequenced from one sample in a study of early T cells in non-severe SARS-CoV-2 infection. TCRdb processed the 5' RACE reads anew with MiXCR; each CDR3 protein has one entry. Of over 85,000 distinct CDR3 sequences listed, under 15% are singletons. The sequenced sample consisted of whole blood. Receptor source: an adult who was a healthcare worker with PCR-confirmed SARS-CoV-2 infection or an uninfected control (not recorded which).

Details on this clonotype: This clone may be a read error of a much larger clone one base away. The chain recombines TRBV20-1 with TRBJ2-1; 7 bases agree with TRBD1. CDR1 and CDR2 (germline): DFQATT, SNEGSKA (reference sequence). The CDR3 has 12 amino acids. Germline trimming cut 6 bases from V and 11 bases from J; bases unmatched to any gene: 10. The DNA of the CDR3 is TGCAGTGCCTCCCCCGACAGGGTTCAGCAGTTCTTC. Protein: CSASPDRVQQFF.

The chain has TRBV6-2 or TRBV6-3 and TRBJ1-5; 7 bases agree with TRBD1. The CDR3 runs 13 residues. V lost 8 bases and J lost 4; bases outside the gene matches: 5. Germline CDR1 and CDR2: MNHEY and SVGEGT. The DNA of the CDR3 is TGTGCCAGCGGGGCCAGGGGGAATCAGCCCCAGCATTTT. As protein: CASGARGNQPQHF.

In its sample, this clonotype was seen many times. The CDR3 loop reads CASSLLPGEDNEQFF. The CDR3 nucleotides read TGTGCCAGCAGCTTACTTCCGGGAGAGGACAATGAGCAGTTCTTC. The chain has TRBV11-2 and TRBJ2-1, with D tentatively TRBD2 (6 bases). The CDR3 is 15 amino acids. The ends were cut back, 2 bases at V and 5 bases at J, with 13 bases in the middle. Germline V gene lookup returns CDR1 SGHAT and CDR2 FQNNGV.

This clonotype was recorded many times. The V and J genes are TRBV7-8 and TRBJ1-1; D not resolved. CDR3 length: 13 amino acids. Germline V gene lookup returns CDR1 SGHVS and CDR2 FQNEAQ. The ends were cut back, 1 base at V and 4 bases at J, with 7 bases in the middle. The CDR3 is CASSLERPTEAFF. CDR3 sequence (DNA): TGTGCCAGCAGCTTAGAACGGCCCACTGAAGCTTTCTTT. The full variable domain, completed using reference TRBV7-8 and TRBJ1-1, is GAGVSQSPRYKVAKRGQDVALRCDPISGHVSLFWYQQALGQGPEFLTYFQNEAQLDKSGLPSDRFFAERPEGSVSTLKIQRTQQEDSAVYLCASSLERPTEAFFGQGTRLTVV.

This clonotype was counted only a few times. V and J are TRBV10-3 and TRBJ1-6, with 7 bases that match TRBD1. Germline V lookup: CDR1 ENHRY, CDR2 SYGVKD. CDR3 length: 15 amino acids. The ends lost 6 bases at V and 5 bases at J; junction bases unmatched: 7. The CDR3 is CAIRPGQENNSPLHF. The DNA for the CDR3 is TGTGCCATCAGACCAGGACAGGAGAATAATTCACCCCTCCACTTT.

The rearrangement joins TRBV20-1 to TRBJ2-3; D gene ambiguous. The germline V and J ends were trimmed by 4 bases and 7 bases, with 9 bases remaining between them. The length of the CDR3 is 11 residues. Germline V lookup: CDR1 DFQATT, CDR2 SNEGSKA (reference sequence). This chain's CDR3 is CSATRPNTQYF. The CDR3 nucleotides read TGCAGTGCTACGAGGCCCAATACGCAGTATTTT.

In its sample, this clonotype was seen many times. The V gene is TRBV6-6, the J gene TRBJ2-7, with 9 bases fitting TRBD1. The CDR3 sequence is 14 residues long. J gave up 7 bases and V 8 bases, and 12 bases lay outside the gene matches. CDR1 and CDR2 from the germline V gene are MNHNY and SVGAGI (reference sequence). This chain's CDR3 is CASRSERGTGEQYF. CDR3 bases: TGTGCCAGCCGGAGCGAGAGAGGGACAGGGGAGCAGTACTTC.

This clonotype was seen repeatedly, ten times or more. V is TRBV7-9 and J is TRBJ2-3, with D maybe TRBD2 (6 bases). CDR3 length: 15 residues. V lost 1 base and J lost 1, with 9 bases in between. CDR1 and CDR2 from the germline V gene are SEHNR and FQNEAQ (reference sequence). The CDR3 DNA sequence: TGTGCCAGCAGCTTAGACGGAGGGGGCACAGATACGCAGTATTTT. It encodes CASSLDGGGTDTQYF.

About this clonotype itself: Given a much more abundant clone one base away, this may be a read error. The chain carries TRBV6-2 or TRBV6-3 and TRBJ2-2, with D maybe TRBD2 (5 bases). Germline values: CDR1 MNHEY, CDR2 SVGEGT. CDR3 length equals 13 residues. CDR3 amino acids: CASTVRLSGEPFF. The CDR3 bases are TGTGCCAGCACGGTGAGACTTTCCGGGGAGCCGTTTTTT.